Sequencing of this T cell receptor (beta chain) was carried out in a study of cytomegalovirus exposure and HLA in healthy donors. Study results and limitations: Because they were indistinguishable, some V segments, including TRBV6-2 and TRBV6-3, were excluded. Specificity for CMV antigens was confirmed in vitro for a few of the CMV-associated chains.

Trimming left V 4 bases short and J 8 bases short, with 15 bases between. The germline V gene encodes CDR1 SGHNT and CDR2 YYREEE (reference sequence). The CDR3 runs 14 residues. Concerning this clone itself: Its antigen is as yet unknown.

Primers: 60 Vbeta forward and 13 Jbeta reverse. Using immunoSEQ multiplex PCR, the repertoire was profiled, and TCRdb retains in-frame clones only, with some absent. The table includes roughly 200,000 clones, 80% detected once. This clonotype was obtained from a boy between 10 and 17 years old in good health and CMV-seronegative. The chain links TRBV5-4 to TRBJ1-4; a weak D match, TRBD1 (5 bases). Material for sequencing was PBMCs. CDR3 sequence: CASSISGAAEKLFF. As DNA, the CDR3 is TGTGCCAGCAGCATCAGCGGGGCGGCAGAAAAACTGTTTTTT.